Listed here are 26 T cell receptor beta chains from one sample, sequenced in a study of blood T cell repertoires in COVID-19. Profiled with immunoSEQ multiplex PCR; TCRdb holds only in-frame clones, not every one. The table records 100,000 to 120,000 clones, approximately 79% of them present only once. Material: peripheral blood. The receptors shown here come from a woman of 80 years or more with active or convalescent COVID-19.

This chain uses TRBV9 with TRBJ1-1; D unresolved. This CDR3 is built from 14 residues. Trimming cost V 4 bases and J 1 base, with 11 bases left between them. Germline V gene data show CDR1 as SGDLS and CDR2 as YYNGEE. The CDR3 DNA reads as TGTGCCAGCAGCTTTAGTGCGGGGAACACTGAAGCTTTCTTT. Amino acids: CASSFSAGNTEAFF. The full variable domain, rest sourced from reference TRBV9 and TRBJ1-1, is DSGVTQTPKHLITATGQRVTLRCSPRSGDLSVYWYQQSLDQGLQFLIQYYNGEERAKGNILERFSAQQFPDLHSELNLSSLELGDSALYFCASSFSAGNTEAFFGQGTRLTVV.

The genes are TRBV28 and TRBJ1-2, with TRBD1 matching 7 bases. CDR1 MDHEN and CDR2 SYDVKM come from the germline V gene. Trimming cost V 5 bases and J 4 bases; bases outside gene matches: 7. The CDR3 runs to 14 residues. CDR3 nucleotide sequence: TGTGCCAGCAGTACCCCAACAGGGGTCTATGGCTACACCTTC. Protein: CASSTPTGVYGYTF.

The chain is built from TRBV6-5 and TRBJ1-2; 8 bases match TRBD1. The CDR3 loop spans 14 amino acids. V lost 6 bases to trimming and J lost 2 bases; unmatched junction nucleotides: 5. Germline V lookup: CDR1 MNHEY, CDR2 SVGAGI. The CDR3 coding sequence is TGTGCCAGCAGCAAGACAGGGGCAAACTATGGCTACACCTTC. The encoded protein is CASSKTGANYGYTF.

This clone was detected a few times. This chain links TRBV2 with TRBJ1-3; TRBD1 matches 9 bases. The J segment lost 11 bases and the V segment lost 8 bases, leaving 4 bases of the junction unmatched. Germline V gene lookup returns CDR1 SNHLY and CDR2 FYNNEI. The CDR3 runs 11 residues. The CDR3 region is CASEQGAAIYF. The DNA of the CDR3 is TGTGCCAGCGAACAGGGGGCCGCCATATATTTT.

The chain couples TRBV27 to TRBJ1-2; 7 bases line up with TRBD1. Trimming removed 2 bases from V and 4 bases from J; junction bases left unmatched: 13. The germline gives CDR1 MNHEY, CDR2 SMNVEV (reference sequence). This CDR3 region has 17 residues. The CDR3 coding sequence is TGTGCCAGCAGTTTAGGTCCGAGACAGGGCTGGGGCTATGGCTACACCTTC. Amino acid sequence: CASSLGPRQGWGYGYTF.

A few counts support this clone. The chain combines TRBV21-1 with TRBJ1-2; the table names TRBD1, a call not compared with the DNA. TRBV21-1 is a pseudogene locus. The CDR3 spans 17 residues. The CDR3 sequence: CASSKEGHRAPNYGYTF. The CDR3 DNA reads as TGTGCCAGCAGCAAAGAGGGACACCGAGCCCCTAACTATGGCTACACCTTC.

The chain couples TRBV2 to TRBJ2-7; 9 bases fit TRBD1. V lost 6 bases and J lost 4; bases outside the gene matches: 10. CDR3 length: 15 residues. From germline, CDR1 is SNHLY and CDR2 FYNNEI. The CDR3 coding sequence is TGTGCCAGCAGCTTGGGACAGGGTACCGGTTACGAGCAGTACTTC. Amino acid sequence: CASSLGQGTGYEQYF.

Only one count was recorded for this clone. The chain is built from TRBV18 and TRBJ1-6; perhaps TRBD1 as D (6 bases). Looked up from germline, CDR1 is KGHSH and CDR2 is LQKENI. V was shortened by 4 bases and J by 0 bases, with 10 bases between the two germline ends. The CDR3 spans 16 residues. The chain's CDR3 is CASSLTGSSYNSPLHF. DNA of the CDR3: TGTGCCAGCTCACTCACAGGGAGCTCCTATAATTCACCCCTCCACTTT.

V usage is TRBV7-3 and J usage is TRBJ2-1; TRBD1 might be the D (5 bases). CDR1 is SGHTA, CDR2 FQGTGA, per germline. This CDR3 is 17 amino acids long. Trimming pared 3 bases from V and 2 bases from J, leaving 17 bases between. CDR3 sequence (DNA): TGTGCCAGCAGCTTGGGGAACTGGAAGGGGACCTACAATGAGCAGTTCTTC. This codes for CASSLGNWKGTYNEQFF.

The chain joins TRBV20-1 to TRBJ2-5, with 7 bases aligning to TRBD1. This CDR3 contains 12 residues. In germline, CDR1 is DFQATT, CDR2 SNEGSKA (reference sequence). The ends lost 3 bases at V and 4 bases at J; junction bases unmatched: 2. The chain's CDR3 is CSASRQGETQYF. The DNA of the CDR3 is TGCAGTGCTAGTAGACAGGGAGAGACCCAGTACTTC.

At least ten counts were recorded for this clone. The chain combines TRBV18 with TRBJ1-5; D is possibly TRBD1 (6 bases). With 4 bases removed from V and 5 bases from J, the gap between germline ends came to 12 bases. Germline values: CDR1 KGHSH, CDR2 LQKENI. The CDR3 length is 14 residues. The CDR3 loop reads CASSQNREYQPQHF. CDR3 in DNA: TGTGCCAGCTCACAGAACAGGGAATATCAGCCCCAGCATTTT. Based on the CDR3 plus reference TRBV18 and TRBJ1-5, the full variable domain is NAGVMQNPRHLVRRRGQEARLRCSPMKGHSHVYWYRQLPEEGLKFMVYLQKENIIDESGMPKERFSAEFPKEGPSILRIQQVVRGDSAAYFCASSQNREYQPQHFGDGTRLSIL.

The genes are TRBV7-2 and TRBJ2-5; 7 nucleotides agree with TRBD2. Trimming cost V 3 bases and J 6 bases; bases outside gene matches: 7. CDR3 length: 14 residues. CDR1 SGHTA and CDR2 FQGNSA come from the germline V gene. In nucleotides, the CDR3 is TGTGCCAGCAGCTTTGGGCGGGAGTTCAAGACCCAGTACTTC. Its translation is CASSFGREFKTQYF.

The chain is built from TRBV29-1 and TRBJ1-1; possible D gene TRBD1, 6 bases. The CDR3 is 14 amino acids. V gave up 7 bases and J gave up 3 bases, with 18 bases separating them. The germline V gene has CDR1 SQVTM and CDR2 ANQGSEA. The CDR3 DNA reads TGCAGCGCCAGTTTACAGGGTTCATACACTGAAGCTTTCTTT. As protein: CSASLQGSYTEAFF.

The chain joins TRBV6-1 to TRBJ1-1; the D is unclear. Looked up from germline, CDR1 is MNHNS and CDR2 is SASEGT. CDR3 length: 12 amino acids. V was pared by 1 base and J by 11 bases, with 11 bases between. The CDR3 DNA follows: TGTGCCAGCAGTGAAGGGCCGAAAGTGGCTTTCTTT. Translated, it gives CASSEGPKVAFF.

This chain connects TRBV7-2 to TRBJ1-1; tentatively, D is TRBD1 (5 bases). The CDR3 extends over 16 amino acids. Germline assignment: CDR1 SGHTA and CDR2 FQGNSA. V lost 5 bases to trimming and J lost 2 bases, with 18 bases between them. The CDR3: CASSPTVQGYNTEAFF. The DNA of the CDR3 is TGTGCCAGCAGCCCGACGGTTCAGGGTTACAACACTGAAGCTTTCTTT. The full variable domain, completed using reference TRBV7-2 and TRBJ1-1, is GAGVSQSPSNKVTEKGKDVELRCDPISGHTALYWYRQSLGQGLEFLIYFQGNSAPDKSGLPSDRFSAERTGGSVSTLTIQRTQQEDSAVYLCASSPTVQGYNTEAFFGQGTRLTVV.

This clone was observed at least ten times. The chain carries TRBV5-4 and TRBJ1-1; 8 bases are shared with TRBD1. Unmatched junction bases numbered 4, after V lost 1 base and J lost 11 bases. The CDR3 length is 12 residues. Per germline, CDR1 SGHNT and CDR2 YYREEE (reference sequence). CDR3 coding DNA: TGTGCCAGCAGCTTGAACAGGGGGTGGGCTTTCTTT. This sequence encodes CASSLNRGWAFF. Full variable domain (outside the CDR3, taken from reference TRBV5-4 and TRBJ1-1): ETGVTQSPTHLIKTRGQQVTLRCSSQSGHNTVSWYQQALGQGPQFIFQYYREEENGRGNFPPRFSGLQFPNYSSELNVNALELDDSALYLCASSLNRGWAFFGQGTRLTVV.

The rearrangement uses TRBV29-1 and TRBJ2-5; 12 bases fit TRBD2. This CDR3 spans 13 amino acids. Germline V gene data show CDR1 as SQVTM and CDR2 as ANQGSEA. Trimming cost V 4 bases and J 4 bases; bases outside gene matches: 1. This CDR3 is CSVGLAGAETQYF. For the CDR3, the DNA is TGCAGCGTTGGACTAGCGGGAGCAGAGACCCAGTACTTC.

This chain connects TRBV6-1 to TRBJ1-5, with 8 bases aligning to TRBD1. V lost 3 bases to trimming and J lost 7 bases; unmatched junction nucleotides: 5. This CDR3 is built from 14 residues. Germline loops: CDR1 MNHNS, CDR2 SASEGT. The CDR3 DNA reads TGTGCCAGCAGTGAGTACAGGGGGGCGCAGCCCCAGCATTTT. It yields the protein CASSEYRGAQPQHF.

This clone was observed a handful of times. The chain recombines TRBV12-3 or TRBV12-4 with TRBJ1-5; D gene uncertain. V gave up 3 bases and J gave up 6 bases, with 6 bases separating them. The CDR3 length is 12 residues. The CDR3 protein is CASSFLSQPQHF. In DNA, the CDR3 is TGTGCCAGCAGTTTTCTTTCTCAGCCCCAGCATTTT.

The V gene is TRBV5-1, the J gene TRBJ2-2; 8 bases align to TRBD1. Germline-derived CDR1 and CDR2 are SGHRS and YFSETQ. The CDR3 loop spans 15 amino acids. Trimming removed 4 bases from V and 5 bases from J; junction bases left unmatched: 7. CDR3 in DNA: TGCGCCAGCAGCACGGGACAGGTGGGAACCGGGGAGCTGTTTTTT. It encodes CASSTGQVGTGELFF. Looking up the rest from reference TRBV5-1 and TRBJ2-2 gives the full variable domain: KAGVTQTPRYLIKTRGQQVTLSCSPISGHRSVSWYQQTPGQGLQFLFEYFSETQRNKGNFPGRFSGRQFSNSRSEMNVSTLELGDSALYLCASSTGQVGTGELFFGEGSRLTVL.

The J gene is TRBJ2-7, the V gene TRBV3-1 (or the pseudogene TRBV3-2); 8 bases map to TRBD1. The germline gives CDR1 LGHDT, CDR2 YNNKEL (reference sequence). This CDR3 region has 17 residues. The J segment lost 5 bases and the V segment lost 0 bases, leaving 12 bases of the junction unmatched. CDR3 region: CASSQDGFQTGDDEQYF. As DNA, the CDR3 is TGTGCCAGCAGCCAAGATGGCTTTCAGACAGGGGATGACGAGCAGTACTTC.

The chain employs TRBV7-8 and TRBJ2-7, with TRBD2 matching over 9 bases. Trimming at V came to 6 bases and at J to 3 bases, leaving 9 bases not matched to a gene. The CDR3 has 15 amino acids. Per the germline V gene, CDR1 is SGHVS and CDR2 is FQNEAQ. CDR3 in amino acids: CASRRSGRQIYEQYF. Written as DNA, the CDR3 is TGTGCCAGCAGACGAAGCGGGAGGCAAATCTACGAGCAGTACTTC.

This clone was found a few times. The chain combines TRBV5-1 with TRBJ2-3, with D possibly TRBD1 on 6 matching bases. CDR3 length equals 14 residues. V was trimmed by 0 bases and J by 4 bases, leaving 9 bases between them. Germline values: CDR1 SGHRS, CDR2 YFSETQ. DNA for the CDR3: TGCGCCAGCAGCTTGGGACAGGTTGCAGATACGCAGTATTTT. Its protein is CASSLGQVADTQYF.

This chain joins TRBV5-4 and TRBJ2-3, with D tentatively TRBD1 (6 bases). CDR3 length: 15 amino acids. Trimming left V 4 bases short and J 0 bases short, with 12 bases between. Per the germline V gene, CDR1 is SGHNT and CDR2 is YYREEE (reference sequence). CDR3 sequence (DNA): TGTGCCAGCAGCCAGGACAGCCCTAGCACAGATACGCAGTATTTT. It codes for CASSQDSPSTDTQYF.

The chain combines TRBV4-1 with TRBJ2-5; D is unclear. Per germline, CDR1 MGHRA and CDR2 YSYEKL. CDR3 length equals 15 residues. The ends were cut back, 2 bases at V and 2 bases at J, with 12 bases in the middle. The CDR3 reads CASSQSAVRQETQYF. DNA for the CDR3: TGCGCCAGCAGCCAATCGGCGGTGAGACAAGAGACCCAGTACTTC.

This clone occurred a few times. J is TRBJ2-7 and V is TRBV19; 7 positions agree with TRBD1. The length of the CDR3 is 14 residues. V trimming: 5 bases; J trimming: 0 bases; junction bases outside the gene matches: 4. CDR1 and CDR2 (germline): LNHDA, SQIVND (reference sequence). The DNA of the CDR3 is TGTGCCAGTAGTGTCGGGACAGACTCCTACGAGCAGTACTTC. It yields the protein CASSVGTDSYEQYF.